The subject of this entry is one T cell receptor beta chain. The target antigen is unknown. The library was designed around alpha chains, so this beta chain is a stray read whose abundance carries little weight. The sample originates from a study of spatial heterogeneity in lung cancer. TCRdb re-called the 5' RACE reads through MiXCR, storing one row per CDR3 protein. The table lists about 270 distinct CDR3 sequences, approximately 35% of them singletons. Study results and caveats: Tumor mutation counts were tracked by expanded intratumoral alpha and beta TCR counts.

Time point meaning: sample taken at primary tumor resection. The TCR originated in a male donor with early-stage non-small cell lung cancer. Sequenced here: lung tumor tissue, sampled at surgery.

The CDR3 reads CASSWGGGIPYEQYF. The CDR3 DNA follows: TGTGCCAGCAGTTGGGGGGGAGGGATCCCCTACGAGCAGTACTTC. This sequence joins TRBV27 and TRBJ2-7, with 7 bases lining up with TRBD2. The V gene's germline CDR1 is MNHEY and CDR2 SMNVEV (reference sequence). V dropped 4 bases and J dropped 2; count of bases not matched to a gene: 8. The CDR3 extends over 15 amino acids.